This T cell receptor beta chain was sequenced during a study of blood T cell repertoires in COVID-19. The overall study: Samples of COVID-19 (acute and convalescent) were obtained from the United States, Italy and Spain. PBMCs, B-cell-depleted T cells, or T cells provided the cDNA or gDNA that made up the material.

This CDR3 contains 14 residues. V gave up 0 bases and J gave up 5 bases, with 10 bases separating them. Germline V gene sequence: CDR1 SGHAT, CDR2 FQNNGV. As originally analysed: Estimation of nucleated cell counts was performed using reference gene primer amplification. Generated by immunoSEQ multiplex PCR, the TCRdb table keeps only in-frame clones and is missing some. V and J calls and clone size follow that table, whereas D and trimming were derived from the DNA. The table has 130,000 to 150,000 clones, about nine tenths seen once. This clonotype was obtained from a man older than 75 with acute or convalescent COVID-19. The sequencing input was peripheral blood. J is TRBJ2-5 and V is TRBV11-2, with TRBD1 as a possible D gene (5 bases). The CDR3 DNA reads as TGTGCCAGCAGCTTAGATCAGGGAACGGAGACCCAGTACTTC. Its translation: CASSLDQGTETQYF.